The rows below give T cell receptor beta chains drawn from one sample of a study of cytomegalovirus exposure and HLA in healthy donors. This table comes from immunoSEQ multiplex PCR, and its TCRdb copy is limited to in-frame clones, with some not included. Of some 150,000 clones listed, roughly 79% are singletons. Material: PBMCs. All receptors come from a man aged 40-49 years in good health and CMV-seropositive. The CDR3 runs from the conserved cysteine through the conserved F or W. Each record gives: V gene, D gene, J gene, clone size, CDR3 protein, CDR3 DNA. The D gene is left open where the match is weak. Some rows mark clone size as missing; the rest say once, few, many or name a class of expanded clone.

>TRBV7-3|TRBD2|TRBJ2-1|-
CASSWTSGRSNEQFF
TGTGCCAGCAGCTGGACTAGCGGGAGAAGCAATGAGCAGTTCTTC
>TRBV6-5|TRBD1|TRBJ1-5|-
CASSRTGDQPQHF
TGTGCCAGCAGCCGGACAGGGGATCAGCCCCAGCATTTT
>TRBV2|-|TRBJ2-3|-
CASSEVTGTDTQYF
TGTGCCAGCAGTGAAGTGACTGGGACAGATACGCAGTATTTT
>TRBV6-5|TRBD1|TRBJ1-1|-
CASSYSLQGGNTEAFF
TGTGCCAGCAGTTACTCGCTCCAGGGGGGGAACACTGAAGCTTTCTTT
>TRBV28|-|TRBJ2-1|-
CASSPMGRDEYNEQFF
TGTGCCAGCAGCCCCATGGGGCGGGACGAGTACAATGAGCAGTTCTTC
>TRBV14|-|TRBJ2-7|-
CASSQGTRGGYEQYF
TGTGCCAGCAGCCAAGGGACCAGGGGCGGCTACGAGCAGTACTTC
>TRBV27|-|TRBJ2-7|-
CASRPDRRSYEQYF
TGTGCCAGCAGACCCGACAGGAGATCCTACGAGCAGTACTTC
>TRBV28|TRBD2|TRBJ2-3|-
CASSLARAGEGTDTQYF
TGTGCCAGCAGTTTGGCCCGAGCGGGAGAGGGCACAGATACGCAGTATTTT
>TRBV2|-|TRBJ2-2|-
CASSEGQANTGELFF
TGTGCCAGCAGTGAAGGACAGGCGAACACCGGGGAGCTGTTTTTT
>TRBV27|-|TRBJ1-2|-
CASRPEDSVYGYTF
TGTGCCAGCAGGCCTGAGGATTCCGTCTATGGCTACACCTTC
>TRBV6-1|TRBD1|TRBJ1-5|-
CASSRDRNSNQPQHF
TGTGCCAGCAGTAGGGACAGGAATAGCAATCAGCCCCAGCATTTT
>TRBV30|-|TRBJ1-6|-
CAYTRDTYNSPLHF
TGTGCCTACACCCGGGACACCTATAATTCACCCCTCCACTTT
>TRBV2|-|TRBJ1-5|-
CASSERQGYQPQHF
TGTGCCAGCAGTGAAAGGCAGGGCTATCAGCCCCAGCATTTT
>TRBV5-8|TRBD1|TRBJ2-7|-
CASSDGTGYYEQYF
TGTGCCAGCAGCGACGGGACAGGGTATTACGAGCAGTACTTC
>TRBV6-5|TRBD2|TRBJ2-7|-
CASRLSGGALYEQYF
TGTGCCAGCAGGCTCAGCGGGGGGGCCCTCTACGAGCAGTACTTC
>TRBV18|-|TRBJ2-5|-
CASSPPSATQYF
TGTGCCAGCTCACCACCGAGCGCGACCCAGTACTTC
>TRBV27|TRBD2|TRBJ2-7|-
CASSLGFSSGIHGLYEQYF
TGTGCCAGCAGTTTAGGATTTAGTAGCGGGATTCACGGGTTGTACGAGCAGTACTTC
>TRBV19|-|TRBJ2-1|few
CASSPTMGGIHNEQFF
TGTGCCAGTAGTCCAACTATGGGGGGTATCCACAATGAGCAGTTCTTC
>TRBV11-3|-|TRBJ2-7|-
CASRRRTGSYEQYF
TGTGCCAGCCGCCGGAGAACAGGGAGCTACGAGCAGTACTTC
>TRBV5-6|TRBD1|TRBJ1-2|-
CASSALTGGDNYGYTF
TGTGCCAGCAGCGCGCTAACAGGGGGCGATAACTATGGCTACACCTTC
>TRBV18|TRBD2|TRBJ2-1|-
CASSQRGGGNEQFF
TGTGCCAGCTCACAGCGGGGAGGCGGGAATGAGCAGTTCTTC
>TRBV7-9|-|TRBJ1-1|-
CASSLGATSNEAFF
TGTGCCAGCAGCTTAGGAGCAACTAGTAATGAAGCTTTCTTT
>TRBV10-1|TRBD2|TRBJ2-1|-
CASSEVAGDLNEQFF
TGCGCCAGCAGTGAGGTAGCGGGTGACCTAAATGAGCAGTTCTTC
>TRBV6-5|-|TRBJ1-3|few
CASSYSRGGNTIYF
TGTGCCAGCAGTTACTCCAGGGGTGGAAACACCATATATTTT